Reported below is one T cell receptor (beta chain). Its antigen remains undetermined. Per-base quality was not reported, and no clone a single base away is much larger than it. TCRbeta CDR3 regions were amplified from genomic DNA by means of the immunoSEQ Assay, a bias-controlled multiplex PCR. As for the authors' bioinformatics: Nucleated cell counts per sample were estimated from amplification of reference gene primers within the assay. To quantify the absolute abundance of each unique TCRbeta CDR3 rearrangement, sequence reads were collapsed and filtered. For each sample, productive Simpson clonality was calculated by taking the square root of Simpson's diversity index across productive rearrangements. Imported from immuneACCESS, the table was reduced by TCRdb to in-frame sequences with V and J called. These copies leave out some clones; in studies compared against another copy, an unresolved V gene accounts for under half, and the cause of the remainder is not known. That table gives V, J and clone size, and the DNA gave D and trimming. Present in this sample are under 350,000 clones, around 90% of which were seen just once. The ten largest make up around 1.2% of the sample.

The data belong to a study of blood T cell repertoires in COVID-19 (dated by TCRdb to 2018 to 2021). About the study as a whole: Samples covering the acute and convalescent phases of COVID-19 were provided by collaborators in the United States, Italy and Spain. Deeply sampled blood TCRbeta repertoires from subjects exposed to, actively infected with, or recovered from COVID-19 were included in the dataset. The samples were drawn from the first 160 participants of the ongoing ImmuneRACE study and from 950 to 1,500 subjects provided by 6 global collaborators. A de-identified subject ID, COVID-19 status, age in years and sex were almost always included in the sample metadata. The repertoires were made available in a free public database intended to serve as a resource for research on the immune response to SARS-CoV-2. Where available, HLA class I and class II types were taken from metadata supplied by the sample provider and were not determined by assay-based typing. The prospective study material was composed of cDNA or gDNA derived from T cells, B-cell-depleted T cells, or PBMCs. The study at large found these results: Clinical and demographic metadata were provided uncurated, with the amount varying by source and participant.

Collaborating institutions collected whole blood in K2EDTA tubes following their own protocols. For TCRbeta analysis, collaborator samples were shipped as frozen whole blood, as isolated PBMCs, or as DNA extracted from either sample type. V is shortened by 2 bases, J by 6 bases, and the region joining them spans 9 bases. CDR1 and CDR2, per the germline V gene, are SGDLS and YYNGEE. There are 14 amino acids in the CDR3, from cysteine to phenylalanine inclusive. The DNA shown is the 42-base CDR3, in frame from base 1. The source of this sequence is a man in his 70s with acute or convalescent COVID-19. The rearranged chain carries TRBV9 and TRBJ1-6, with the identity of the D gene unclear. Material: peripheral blood. The CDR3 amino acid sequence is: CASSVAGLNSPLHF. The nucleotides are TGTGCCAGCAGCGTGGCGGGCCTTAATTCACCCCTCCACTTT. The entire variable domain, with the stretches around the CDR3 drawn from the reference TRBV9 and TRBJ1-6 proteins, is DSGVTQTPKHLITATGQRVTLRCSPRSGDLSVYWYQQSLDQGLQFLIQYYNGEERAKGNILERFSAQQFPDLHSELNLSSLELGDSALYFCASSVAGLNSPLHFGNGTRLTVT.